These 6 T cell receptor beta chains originate from one sample sequenced in a study of T cell repertoires in cytomegalovirus infection. Antigens for these TCRs are unknown. TCRdb fed the reads into MiXCR, producing one record per CDR3 protein. The sample has fewer than 1,000,000 distinct CDR3 sequences; around 32% are singletons. The material was cultured CD8+ T cells from PBMCs, obtained from culture after CMV antigen stimulation. These TCRs come from a human donor in good health (CMV status not recorded). Some clones in this sample may be carry-over from other donors' samples.

This clonotype came up once. The chain couples TRBV2 to TRBJ1-4, with TRBD1 as a possible D gene (6 bases). The CDR3 extends over 17 amino acids. Germline V lookup: CDR1 SNHLY, CDR2 FYNNEI. With 1 base removed from V and 0 bases from J, the gap between germline ends came to 12 bases. CDR3 sequence (DNA): TGTGCCAGCAGTGAAGAGGGGGTGGGCGCAACTAATGAAAAACTGTTTTTT. Protein sequence: CASSEEGVGATNEKLFF.

This clonotype came up a few times. The chain carries TRBV7-3 and TRBJ2-2; no firm D call. Per the germline V gene, CDR1 is SGHTA and CDR2 is FQGTGA. This CDR3 spans 13 amino acids. The V and J ends lost 4 bases and 5 bases respectively, with 8 bases between them. This chain's CDR3 is CASSSHGTGELFF. DNA for the CDR3: TGTGCCAGCAGCTCTCACGGGACCGGGGAGCTGTTTTTT.

Of note for this clonotype: A single base separates this from a much larger clone, so it may be a read error. V is TRBV7-9 and J is TRBJ1-1; D uncertain. The CDR3 spans 16 residues. Germline V gives CDR1 SEHNR, CDR2 FQNEAQ (reference sequence). V lost 5 bases and J 1 base, leaving 17 bases between the germline ends. Here the CDR3 reads CASSPVGWTENTEAFF. As DNA, the CDR3 is TGTGCCAGCAGCCCCGTTGGGTGGACGGAGAACACTGAAGCTTTCTTT.

This clonotype is a singleton in its sample. This chain uses TRBV4-3 with TRBJ1-6; 7 bases fit TRBD1. The CDR3 consists of 18 residues. Germline V gene sequence: CDR1 LGHNA, CDR2 YSLEER. With 4 bases clipped from V and 0 bases from J, the junction kept 9 bases outside the gene matches. For the CDR3, the DNA is TGCGCCAGCAGCCCTCAGGGGCAGGGGGGCTCCTATAATTCACCCCTCCACTTT. This encodes CASSPQGQGGSYNSPLHF.

This clonotype was counted a few times. The CDR3 sequence is CASRGPMNQPQHF. The DNA of the CDR3 is TGTGCCAGCAGGGGACCGATGAATCAGCCCCAGCATTTT. The genes are TRBV6-5 and TRBJ1-5; perhaps TRBD1 as D (5 bases). The germline V gene has CDR1 MNHEY and CDR2 SVGAGI. The CDR3 totals 13 residues. V lost 6 bases and J 4 bases, leaving 10 bases between the germline ends.

J is TRBJ2-1 and V is TRBV15, with TRBD1 matching 11 bases. The V gene's germline CDR1 is LNHNV and CDR2 YYDKDF (reference sequence). This CDR3 has 15 amino acids. The ends lost 5 bases at V and 2 bases at J; junction bases unmatched: 2. CDR3 in amino acids: CATSGQGATYNEQFF. DNA for the CDR3: TGTGCCACCAGCGGACAGGGGGCCACCTACAATGAGCAGTTCTTC.